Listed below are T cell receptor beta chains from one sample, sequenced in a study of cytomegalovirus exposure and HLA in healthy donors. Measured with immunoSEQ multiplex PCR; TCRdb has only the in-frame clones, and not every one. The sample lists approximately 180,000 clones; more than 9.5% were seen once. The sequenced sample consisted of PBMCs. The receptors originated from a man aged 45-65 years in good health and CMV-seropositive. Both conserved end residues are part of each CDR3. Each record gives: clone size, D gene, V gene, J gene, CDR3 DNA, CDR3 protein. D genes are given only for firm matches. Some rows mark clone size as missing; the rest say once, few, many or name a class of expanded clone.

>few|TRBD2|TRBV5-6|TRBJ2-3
TGTGCCAGCAGCGGCGGATCACTAGCGATAGATACGCAGTATTTT
CASSGGSLAIDTQYF
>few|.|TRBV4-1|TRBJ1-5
TGCGCCAGCAGCCAAGATTCCACCCCTAGGGGACAGCCCCAGCATTTT
CASSQDSTPRGQPQHF
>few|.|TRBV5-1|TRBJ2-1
TGCGCCAGCAGCTTGGGACAGTACAATGAGCAGTTCTTC
CASSLGQYNEQFF
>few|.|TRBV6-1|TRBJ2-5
TGTGCCAGCATTCGCACCCTACAAGAGACCCAGTACTTC
CASIRTLQETQYF
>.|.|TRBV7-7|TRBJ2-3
TGTGCCAGCAGCTTACGGCCGGGTAGCACAGATACGCAGTATTTT
CASSLRPGSTDTQYF
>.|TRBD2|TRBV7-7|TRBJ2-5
TGTGCTAGCAGCTTAGCGAGTAGCGGGGGCCGGGAGGCCCAGTACTTC
CASSLASSGGREAQYF
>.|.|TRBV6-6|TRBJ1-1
TGTGCCAGCAGTTTCTCGACAGGGAACACTGAAGCTTTCTTT
CASSFSTGNTEAFF
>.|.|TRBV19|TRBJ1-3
TGTGCCAGTAGTATCTGGCGGATGACCTCTGGAAACACCATATATTTT
CASSIWRMTSGNTIYF
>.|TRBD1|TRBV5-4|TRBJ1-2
TGTGCCAGCAGCCCACAGGGGGCTAGGGGCTACACCTTC
CASSPQGARGYTF
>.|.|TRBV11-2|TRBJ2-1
TGTGCCAGCAGCTTAGATGAGCGGAGCTCCTACAATGAGCAGTTCTTC
CASSLDERSSYNEQFF
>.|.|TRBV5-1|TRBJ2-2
TGCGCCAGCAGCTTACTGGGACAGAACACCGGGGAGCTGTTTTTT
CASSLLGQNTGELFF
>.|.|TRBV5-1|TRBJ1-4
TGCGCCAGCAGCTTGCCAGGGGCCGGGTGGAATGAAAAACTGTTTTTT
CASSLPGAGWNEKLFF
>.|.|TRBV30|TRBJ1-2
TGTGCCAGCCCCACAGGGATCTATGGCTACACCTTC
CASPTGIYGYTF
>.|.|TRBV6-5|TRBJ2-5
TGTGCCAGCAGTTACGATCCGGGTAGGGAGACCCAGTACTTC
CASSYDPGRETQYF
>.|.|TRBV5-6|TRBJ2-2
TGTGCCAGCAGCCCCTACAGAATCGCCGGGGAGCTGTTTTTT
CASSPYRIAGELFF
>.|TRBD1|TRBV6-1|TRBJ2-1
TGTGCCGGGTCTCCCGGGACAGTTTACAATGAGCAGTTCTTC
CAGSPGTVYNEQFF